This is a list of T cell receptor beta chains from one sample in a study of shared clonotypes between healthy human individuals. Produced via immunoSEQ multiplex PCR; TCRdb's table is partial and in-frame only. This repertoire shows under 200,000 clones, 80% to 95% found once; its top ten account for around 0.067%. Material for sequencing was naive CD4+ T cells sorted from blood. The receptors shown here come from a woman in her twenties or thirties in good health. The CDR3 runs from the conserved cysteine through the conserved F or W. Each record gives: V gene, CDR3 length, J gene, D gene, clone size, CDR3 protein. D genes are given only for firm matches. Clone size, where shown, is once, few, many, or a class for clones that have expanded.

>TRBV5-1|15|TRBJ1-3|-|-
CASSLAGTGENTIYF
>TRBV5-1|15|TRBJ2-1|TRBD2|-
CASSAGTSGNNEQFF
>TRBV14|14|TRBJ2-7|TRBD2|-
CASSQGAGGYEQYF
>TRBV7-8|13|TRBJ1-1|-|-
CASSPRVNTEAFF
>TRBV18|12|TRBJ1-2|-|-
CASSSGPSGYTF
>TRBV18|13|TRBJ1-5|-|few
CASSPVSNQPQHF
>TRBV5-1|13|TRBJ1-3|-|-
CASSLGDGNTIYF
>TRBV28|16|TRBJ1-3|-|-
CASSFSSGIAGNTIYF
>TRBV10-1|13|TRBJ2-7|-|-
CASSPSDGLEQYF
>TRBV28|14|TRBJ1-2|-|once
CASSAGPGPWGYTF
>TRBV7-3|16|TRBJ2-2|TRBD2|-
CASSLGSSGDYGELFF
>TRBV27|14|TRBJ1-5|-|-
CASRVSGVNQPQHF
>TRBV4-1|16|TRBJ2-1|-|once
CASSLDWQRVYNEQFF
>TRBV2|12|TRBJ2-7|TRBD1|-
CASSLDRGEQYF
>TRBV2|11|TRBJ2-1|-|-
CASSAYNEQFF
>TRBV20-1|11|TRBJ1-4|TRBD1|-
CSAAQGAALFF
>TRBV28|11|TRBJ2-1|-|few
CASSFRNEQFF
>TRBV28|12|TRBJ1-2|-|-
CASTELNYGYTF
>TRBV19|16|TRBJ1-2|-|few
CASSSLGQGWDYGYTF
>TRBV4-1|17|TRBJ2-7|TRBD2|-
CASSQEGLAGLSYEQYF
>TRBV7-9|16|TRBJ2-3|-|-
CASSRTRGANTDTQYF
>TRBV30|12|TRBJ1-2|-|-
CAWKAEVGGYTF
>TRBV7-9|12|TRBJ2-3|-|-
CASSPMEDTQYF
>TRBV2|14|TRBJ2-7|-|-
CASSLRSGFDEQYF
>TRBV4-1|14|TRBJ2-1|-|-
CASSRTERENEQFF
>TRBV11-2|11|TRBJ2-5|-|-
CASRSSETQYF
>TRBV25-1|14|TRBJ1-1|-|-
CASSDGVGNTEAFF